Detailed here is one T cell receptor beta chain. As yet, its antigen is unknown. Using immunoSEQ multiplex PCR, the repertoire was profiled, and TCRdb retains in-frame clones only, with some absent. The data show 100,000 to 130,000 clones, approximately 89% seen once. This entry is derived from a study of T cell responses to AZD1222 COVID-19 vaccine. Findings and limits, study-wide: Spike-specific TCRs gained breadth and depth after people received two AZD1222 doses. Among those given AZD1222, only six were seropositive at baseline. Without day 14 samples, only post-peak T cell repertoires were studied. Nearly half of spike-specific TCRs reportedly target variant regions that are unmutated in the B.1.351 and B.1.1.7 variants.

Sequences were derived from peripheral blood, sampled on day 0 of MenACWY control vaccination. The clonotype was recovered from an adult in good health.

CDR3 DNA: TGCAGTGCTAGTCATTTGGGGGCCTCCTACAATGAGCAGTTCTTC. Its translation is CSASHLGASYNEQFF. The V and J genes are TRBV20-1 and TRBJ2-1, with a weak D call TRBD1 (6 bases). Germline V lookup: CDR1 DFQATT, CDR2 SNEGSKA (reference sequence). This CDR3 is 15 amino acids long. Trimming took 3 bases from V and 0 from J, leaving 12 bases between them.